These 27 T cell receptor beta chains came from one sample sequenced in a study of blood T cell repertoires in COVID-19. TCRdb's copy holds only in-frame clones and misses some; the assay was immunoSEQ multiplex PCR. The sample has 85,000 to 100,000 clones; roughly 86% are singletons. The sequenced sample was peripheral blood. These receptors all stem from an older woman in a cohort sampled during active or convalescent COVID-19.

CDR3 amino acids: CASSQGTSSGGYTF. DNA for the CDR3: TGTGCCAGCAGCCAAGGGACCTCGTCGGGGGGCTACACCTTC. V and J are TRBV3-1 (or the pseudogene TRBV3-2) and TRBJ1-2; unclear D gene. Looked up from germline, CDR1 is LGHDT and CDR2 is YNNKEL (reference sequence). V was pared by 1 base and J by 8 bases, with 14 bases between. This CDR3 comprises 14 residues.

The chain carries TRBV10-3 and TRBJ2-1, with D perhaps TRBD2 (5 bases). The CDR3 extends over 17 amino acids. Trimming stripped 0 bases from V and 3 bases from J, with 15 bases between. Germline CDR1 and CDR2: ENHRY and SYGVKD. The chain's CDR3 is CAISESTGGPNYNEQFF. The CDR3 region has the DNA TGTGCCATCAGTGAGTCGACGGGCGGGCCCAACTACAATGAGCAGTTCTTC.

The gene calls are TRBV3-1 (or the pseudogene TRBV3-2) and TRBJ2-3, with 7 bases identical to TRBD2. Germline V gene data show CDR1 as LGHDT and CDR2 as YNNKEL (reference sequence). V trimming: 1 base; J trimming: 2 bases; junction bases outside the gene matches: 3. The CDR3 has 15 residues. The CDR3 nucleotides are TGTGCCAGCAGCCAAGGGGACTACCCCACAGATACGCAGTATTTT. It codes for CASSQGDYPTDTQYF.

The chain links TRBV4-1 to TRBJ1-5; TRBD1 aligns across 7 bases. The CDR3 is made up of 14 amino acids. After removal of 1 base from V and 6 bases from J, the junction contained 3 bases not matched to a gene. The germline V gene encodes CDR1 MGHRA and CDR2 YSYEKL. CDR3 loop: CASSQGTGVQPQHF. The CDR3 bases are TGCGCCAGCAGCCAAGGAACAGGGGTTCAGCCCCAGCATTTT.

The chain employs TRBV5-4 and TRBJ2-7; TRBD1 matches at 7 bases. Germline CDR1 reads SGHNT; CDR2 reads YYREEE (reference sequence). The CDR3 has 14 amino acids. J gave up 3 bases and V 0 bases, and 3 bases lay outside the gene matches. CDR3 residues: CASSLGQGFYEQYF. In nucleotides, the CDR3 is TGTGCCAGCAGCTTGGGACAGGGATTCTACGAGCAGTACTTC.

The J gene is TRBJ1-1, the V gene TRBV5-1, with D hard to call. The CDR3 length is 12 residues. Germline V gene data show CDR1 as SGHRS and CDR2 as YFSETQ. V was cut by 4 bases and J by 4 bases, with 8 bases left in between. CDR3 sequence: CASSRGGTEAFF. DNA for the CDR3: TGCGCCAGCAGCCGGGGAGGCACTGAAGCTTTCTTT.

This clone was counted a single time. This chain uses TRBV18 with TRBJ2-6, with D hard to call. The CDR3 extends over 18 amino acids. Germline CDR1 and CDR2: KGHSH and LQKENI. Trimming pared 1 base from V and 0 bases from J, leaving 13 bases between. The CDR3 region has the DNA TGTGCCAGCTCACCACGGGCAGGAATCTTCTCTGGGGCCAACGTCCTGACTTTC. The encoded protein is CASSPRAGIFSGANVLTF.

The V call is TRBV27, the J call TRBJ2-7; 14 bases are a match to TRBD2. The germline CDR1 and CDR2 sequences are MNHEY and SMNVEV (reference sequence). Losses at the gene ends were 6 bases for V and 4 bases for J; bases not matched to a gene: 11. The CDR3 has 17 residues. The CDR3 protein is CASRKGLAGGFGYEQYF. For the CDR3, the DNA is TGTGCCAGCAGGAAAGGACTAGCGGGAGGTTTTGGTTACGAGCAGTACTTC.

J is TRBJ2-3 and V is TRBV24-1; 9 positions match TRBD1. The germline V gene has CDR1 KGHDR and CDR2 SFDVKD. This CDR3 region has 16 residues. The junction had 5 bases not matched to a gene; V was cut back by 4 bases and J by 1 base. The CDR3 reads CATSETTGGRTDTQYF. In nucleotides, the CDR3 is TGTGCCACCAGTGAGACGACAGGGGGGCGCACAGATACGCAGTATTTT.

This chain uses TRBV4-2 with TRBJ2-1, with a tentative D call TRBD2 (5 bases). Trimming took off 4 bases at V and 0 bases at J, with 10 bases between the two ends. This CDR3 region has 15 residues. CDR1 and CDR2 (germline): LGHNA, YNFKEQ. CDR3 nucleotide sequence: TGTGCCAGCAGCCCCGGCACTAGCTCCTACAATGAGCAGTTCTTC. Encoded protein: CASSPGTSSYNEQFF.

CDR3: CASSEAPTGGYGYTF. Written as DNA, the CDR3 is TGTGCCAGCAGTGAAGCCCCGACAGGGGGCTATGGCTACACCTTC. The V gene is TRBV2, the J gene TRBJ1-2; 9 nucleotides match TRBD1. The CDR3 extends over 15 amino acids. The J segment lost 4 bases and the V segment lost 0 bases, leaving 3 bases of the junction unmatched. CDR1 is SNHLY, CDR2 FYNNEI, per germline.

Here the CDR3 DNA reads TGTGCCAGCTCATCCGGGACAGGGGCGTTCGGCTACACCTTC. This encodes CASSSGTGAFGYTF. The V gene is TRBV18, the J gene TRBJ1-2; 10 bases agree with TRBD1. CDR3 length: 14 amino acids. From germline, CDR1 is KGHSH and CDR2 LQKENI. V lost 5 bases and J lost 8; bases outside the gene matches: 8.

The rearrangement links TRBV7-9 to TRBJ2-5, with TRBD2 matching over 10 bases. The CDR3 consists of 15 residues. The germline V gene encodes CDR1 SEHNR and CDR2 FQNEAQ (reference sequence). V was pared by 2 bases and J by 2 bases, with 2 bases of the junction left unmatched. In DNA, the CDR3 is TGTGCCAGCAGCTTACCTAGCGGGAGACAAGAGACCCAGTACTTC. This sequence encodes CASSLPSGRQETQYF. The full variable domain, completed using reference TRBV7-9 and TRBJ2-5, is DTGVSQNPRHKITKRGQNVTFRCDPISEHNRLYWYRQTLGQGPEFLTYFQNEAQLEKSRLLSDRFSAERPKGSFSTLEIQRTEQGDSAMYLCASSLPSGRQETQYFGPGTRLLVL.

The V gene is TRBV9, the J gene TRBJ2-5; 12 nucleotides match TRBD1. This CDR3 has 16 residues. V was clipped by 3 bases and J by 1 base; unmatched bases: 4. In germline, CDR1 is SGDLS, CDR2 YYNGEE. CDR3 sequence: CASSGGTGGGQETQYF. Written as DNA, the CDR3 is TGTGCCAGCAGCGGGGGGACAGGGGGCGGCCAAGAGACCCAGTACTTC.

V and J are TRBV29-1 and TRBJ1-1; D may be TRBD1 (5 bases). Per the germline V gene, CDR1 is SQVTM and CDR2 is ANQGSEA. The CDR3 covers 12 residues. The V gene lost 7 bases and the J gene lost 6 bases, with 15 bases spanning the gap. The CDR3 region has the DNA TGCAGCGCCCGGGACTATGAGGCTGAAGCTTTCTTT. Translating it yields CSARDYEAEAFF.

The genes are TRBV7-2 and TRBJ2-7, with 7 bases identical to TRBD2. CDR1 is SGHTA and CDR2 is FQGNSA in the germline V gene. V gave up 1 base and J gave up 0 bases; unmatched junction bases: 3. The CDR3 is 15 residues long. The CDR3 bases are TGTGCCAGCAGCTTAGTAGCGGGCGGCTCCTACGAGCAGTACTTC. It specifies CASSLVAGGSYEQYF.

The V call is TRBV5-1, the J call TRBJ1-1, with 9 bases identical to TRBD1. J was trimmed by 0 bases and V by 3 bases; bases with no gene match: 3. Germline values: CDR1 SGHRS, CDR2 YFSETQ. The CDR3 consists of 15 residues. CDR3 in DNA: TGCGCCAGCAGCTCCGGGACAGGGATGAACACTGAAGCTTTCTTT. Its translation: CASSSGTGMNTEAFF. Full variable domain (remainder filled in from reference TRBV5-1 and TRBJ1-1): KAGVTQTPRYLIKTRGQQVTLSCSPISGHRSVSWYQQTPGQGLQFLFEYFSETQRNKGNFPGRFSGRQFSNSRSEMNVSTLELGDSALYLCASSSGTGMNTEAFFGQGTRLTVV.

The chain has TRBV9 and TRBJ1-1; a weak D match, TRBD1 (5 bases). Trimming left V 0 bases short and J 1 base short, with 10 bases between. CDR3 length equals 15 residues. Germline lookup yields CDR1 SGDLS and CDR2 YYNGEE. The CDR3 DNA reads TGTGCCAGCAGCGTAGAGGGAGGGGCGAACACTGAAGCTTTCTTT. This gives the protein CASSVEGGANTEAFF.

CDR3 DNA: TGTGCCAGCAGTGAATATGGGGCAGAAGTTGTAGCTTTCTTT. The encoded protein is CASSEYGAEVVAFF. J is TRBJ1-1 and V is TRBV25-1; maybe TRBD1 (5 bases). This CDR3 contains 14 residues. Germline CDR1 reads MGHDK; CDR2 reads SYGVNS. V was trimmed by 0 bases and J by 10 bases, leaving 15 bases between them.

J is TRBJ1-2 and V is TRBV7-2; no clear D. The germline V and J ends were trimmed by 0 bases and 2 bases, with 7 bases remaining between them. Germline assignment: CDR1 SGHTA and CDR2 FQGNSA. The CDR3 is 14 amino acids. CDR3 sequence: CASSLAPANYGYTF. CDR3 in DNA: TGTGCCAGCAGCTTAGCACCTGCGAACTATGGCTACACCTTC.

In DNA form, the CDR3 reads TGTGCCAGCAGTTCTCCCGCCCAGGGAATTGAGCAGTACTTC. This translates into CASSSPAQGIEQYF. The genes are TRBV28 and TRBJ2-7; D perhaps matches TRBD1 (5 bases). Germline V gene data show CDR1 as MDHEN and CDR2 as SYDVKM. The ends were cut back, 4 bases at V and 7 bases at J, with 17 bases in the middle. The CDR3 contains 14 residues.

The chain employs TRBV19 and TRBJ1-6, with D perhaps matching TRBD1 (6 bases). Germline V gene lookup returns CDR1 LNHDA and CDR2 SQIVND (reference sequence). Deletions cut 9 bases from V and 3 bases from J, with 9 bases between. CDR3 size: 13 residues. CDR3 DNA sequence: TGTGCCAGCCAGGGGAACTATAATTCACCCCTCCACTTT. Its translation is CASQGNYNSPLHF.

The rearrangement uses TRBV27 and TRBJ2-7; TRBD2 matches at 7 bases. CDR1 is MNHEY, CDR2 SMNVEV, per germline (reference sequence). V lost 0 bases and J lost 5; bases outside the gene matches: 13. This CDR3 contains 17 residues. CDR3 in DNA: TGTGCCAGCAGTTTATCATCATGGCGGGAGTATAAGGACGAGCAGTACTTC. It translates to CASSLSSWREYKDEQYF.

The rearrangement links TRBV5-1 to TRBJ1-2, with D hard to call. Germline CDR1 SGHRS, CDR2 YFSETQ. V lost 4 bases and J lost 3, with 16 bases in between. CDR3 length equals 15 residues. This chain's CDR3 is CASSPGYRQDYGYTF. In DNA, the CDR3 is TGCGCCAGCAGCCCGGGATACCGACAAGACTATGGCTACACCTTC.

This sequence joins TRBV4-1 and TRBJ2-7; no clear D. This CDR3 contains 13 residues. The V end was cut by 4 bases, the J end by 2 bases, with 9 bases between. Germline CDR1 MGHRA, CDR2 YSYEKL. The CDR3 DNA reads TGCGCCAGCAGCCGCCTCCAGACCTACGAGCAGTACTTC. As protein: CASSRLQTYEQYF.

This chain joins TRBV18 and TRBJ1-1; the match to TRBD1 covers 8 bases. This CDR3 spans 15 amino acids. Germline CDR1 KGHSH, CDR2 LQKENI. The trim removed 5 bases at V and 1 base at J, leaving 6 bases unmatched. The CDR3 DNA reads as TGTGCCAGCTCATCTGCGGACAGGGCGAACACTGAAGCTTTCTTT. Residues: CASSSADRANTEAFF.

The chain recombines TRBV12-3 or TRBV12-4 with TRBJ2-1; D gene uncertain. The length of the CDR3 is 13 residues. V was shortened by 4 bases and J by 4 bases, with 8 bases between the two germline ends. The chain's CDR3 is CASSSLRYNEQFF. The CDR3 DNA sequence: TGTGCCAGCAGTTCCCTAAGATACAATGAGCAGTTCTTC.